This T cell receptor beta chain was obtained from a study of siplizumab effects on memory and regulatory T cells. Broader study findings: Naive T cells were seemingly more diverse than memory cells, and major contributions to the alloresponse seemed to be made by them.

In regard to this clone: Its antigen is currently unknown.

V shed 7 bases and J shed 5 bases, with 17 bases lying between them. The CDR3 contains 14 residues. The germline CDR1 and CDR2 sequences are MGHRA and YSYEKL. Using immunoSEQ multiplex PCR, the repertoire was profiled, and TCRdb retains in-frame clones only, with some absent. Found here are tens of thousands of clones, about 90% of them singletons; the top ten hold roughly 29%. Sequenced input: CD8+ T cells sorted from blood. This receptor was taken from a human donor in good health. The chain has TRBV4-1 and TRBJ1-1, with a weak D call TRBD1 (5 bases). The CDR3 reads CASTPIGVGTEAFF. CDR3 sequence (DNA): TGCGCCAGCACCCCTATAGGGGTCGGGACTGAAGCTTTCTTT.